One sample yielded the 18 T cell receptor beta chains listed below, sequenced in a study of T cell repertoires in cytomegalovirus infection. TCRdb reprocessed the reads via MiXCR and lists one record per CDR3 protein. The sample has about 150,000 distinct CDR3 sequences, 32% seen once. What these receptors recognize is not known. Here the sequenced sample was CD8+ T cells from cultured PBMCs, taken from culture after CMV antigen stimulation. Every receptor here comes from a human donor in good health (CMV status not recorded). Some clones in this sample may be carry-over from other donors' samples.

This clonotype was seen many times. This chain joins TRBV4-1 and TRBJ1-1; no reliable D call. The germline V gene encodes CDR1 MGHRA and CDR2 YSYEKL. The V end was cut by 0 bases, the J end by 7 bases, with 6 bases between. The CDR3 has 12 residues. CDR3 sequence reads: CASSQDRREAFF. The CDR3 bases are TGCGCCAGCAGCCAAGATCGCCGTGAAGCTTTCTTT.

This rearrangement joins TRBV25-1 to TRBJ2-1; tentatively, D is TRBD2 (5 bases). The germline CDR1 and CDR2 sequences are MGHDK and SYGVNS. This CDR3 has 16 amino acids. The germline V and J ends were trimmed by 7 bases and 1 base, with 17 bases remaining between them. The CDR3 region has the DNA TGTGCCAGCACCCATACCAACCCGGGGTCCTACAATGAGCAGTTCTTC. This sequence encodes CASTHTNPGSYNEQFF.

V and J are TRBV15 and TRBJ2-1, with TRBD2 as a possible D gene (5 bases). CDR3 length: 15 amino acids. From germline, CDR1 is LNHNV and CDR2 YYDKDF (reference sequence). V lost 5 bases and J lost 4, with 15 bases in between. CDR3 sequence (DNA): TGTGCCACCAGCTCGTCCCGAACGGGGTACAATGAGCAGTTCTTC. Amino acids: CATSSSRTGYNEQFF.

This clonotype was observed a few times. The rearrangement uses TRBV24-1 and TRBJ2-7; D unclear. Trimming removed 7 bases at V and 5 bases at J, with 14 bases between. This CDR3 is 13 amino acids long. From germline, CDR1 is KGHDR and CDR2 SFDVKD. DNA of the CDR3: TGTGCCACCAGCGACGCCTCCAGGAACGAGCAGTACTTC. This gives the protein CATSDASRNEQYF.

The chain recombines TRBV18 with TRBJ2-4; either TRBD1 or TRBD2 may supply D (5 bases each). V was shortened by 1 base and J by 0 bases, with 10 bases between the two germline ends. The CDR3 has 16 amino acids. Per germline, CDR1 KGHSH and CDR2 LQKENI. This CDR3 is CASSPQGPIAKNIQYF. In DNA form, the CDR3 reads TGTGCCAGCTCACCACAGGGACCCATAGCCAAAAACATTCAGTACTTC.

This chain joins TRBV2 and TRBJ2-7, with D perhaps TRBD1 (6 bases). The V end was cut by 5 bases, the J end by 5 bases, with 16 bases between. Germline-derived CDR1 and CDR2 are SNHLY and FYNNEI. The CDR3 is 14 amino acids. CDR3 nucleotide sequence: TGTGCCAGCAGTCCAAACAGGGCTTGGAACGAGCAGTACTTC. Protein sequence: CASSPNRAWNEQYF.

The chain joins TRBV28 to TRBJ1-2, with 7 bases lining up with TRBD1. Looked up from germline, CDR1 is MDHEN and CDR2 is SYDVKM. V lost 6 bases to trimming and J lost 4 bases; unmatched junction nucleotides: 11. The CDR3 covers 15 residues. The CDR3 coding sequence is TGTGCCAGCAGCCCGTCGGGACAGCCAACCTATGGCTACACCTTC. Encoded protein: CASSPSGQPTYGYTF.

The V call is TRBV27, the J call TRBJ2-5, with D hard to call. Trimming shortened V by 5 bases and J by 6 bases, and 10 bases separated the two germline ends. Germline V lookup: CDR1 MNHEY, CDR2 SMNVEV (reference sequence). CDR3 length equals 12 residues. CDR3 amino acids: CASSNQGQTQYF. DNA for the CDR3: TGTGCCAGCAGTAATCAAGGGCAGACCCAGTACTTC.

At least ten counts were recorded for this clonotype. The rearrangement uses TRBV7-9 and TRBJ1-1, with D uncertain. V was shortened by 8 bases and J by 0 bases, with 7 bases between the two germline ends. CDR3 length: 12 amino acids. Per germline, CDR1 SEHNR and CDR2 FQNEAQ (reference sequence). The CDR3 protein is CASRLLNTEAFF. As DNA, the CDR3 is TGTGCCAGCCGGCTGCTGAACACTGAAGCTTTCTTT.

This clonotype showed up many times. The chain combines TRBV19 with TRBJ2-4, with D uncertain. CDR1 and CDR2 from the germline V gene are LNHDA and SQIVND (reference sequence). The length of the CDR3 is 15 residues. V lost 0 bases and J lost 6, with 12 bases in between. The CDR3 DNA is TGTGCCAGTAGTATAGACCCGGTGTCGCTAAACATTCAGTACTTC. This sequence encodes CASSIDPVSLNIQYF.

This clonotype occurred a few times. The chain is built from TRBV7-6 and TRBJ1-4; D is unresolved. This CDR3 region has 15 residues. Trimming removed 3 bases from V and 8 bases from J, with 16 bases in between. CDR1 is SGHVS, CDR2 FNYEAQ, per germline. CDR3 protein: CASSLVTTPGEKLFF. The CDR3 coding sequence is TGTGCCAGCAGCTTGGTGACAACCCCGGGAGAAAAACTGTTTTTT.

CDR3 residues: CASLQFAYGYTF. The CDR3, as DNA: TGTGCCAGCCTGCAGTTTGCCTATGGCTACACCTTC. The rearrangement uses TRBV6-1 and TRBJ1-2; D gene ambiguous. Germline assignment: CDR1 MNHNS and CDR2 SASEGT. CDR3 length: 12 amino acids. Trimming removed 8 bases at V and 4 bases at J, with 11 bases between.

This clonotype was detected many times. The chain's CDR3 is CASRGQDVDTQYF. Here the CDR3 DNA reads TGTGCCAGCAGGGGACAGGACGTGGATACGCAGTATTTT. V and J are TRBV12-3 or TRBV12-4 and TRBJ2-3, with 8 bases that match TRBD1. The ends lost 6 bases at V and 6 bases at J; junction bases unmatched: 5. The CDR3 totals 13 residues.

This clonotype was picked up many times. This chain links TRBV27 with TRBJ1-1, with 9 bases identical to TRBD1. This CDR3 is 15 amino acids long. The germline V gene has CDR1 MNHEY and CDR2 SMNVEV (reference sequence). V gave up 5 bases and J gave up 10 bases; unmatched junction bases: 14. CDR3 nucleotides: TGTGCCAGCAGTACTCTATACAGGGGGCGGTGGGTAGCTTTCTTT. It yields the protein CASSTLYRGRWVAFF.

The rearrangement uses TRBV24-1 and TRBJ2-1; 12 bases match TRBD2. The length of the CDR3 is 15 residues. CDR1 is KGHDR and CDR2 is SFDVKD in the germline V gene. V gave up 2 bases and J gave up 10 bases; unmatched junction bases: 5. This CDR3 is CATSDSRTSGGEQFF. As DNA, the CDR3 is TGTGCCACCAGTGATTCGCGCACTAGCGGGGGGGAGCAGTTCTTC.

This sequence joins TRBV25-1 and TRBJ2-7, with D hard to call. There are 13 residues in the CDR3. CDR1 and CDR2 (germline): MGHDK, SYGVNS. Trimming stripped 3 bases from V and 3 bases from J, with 9 bases between. CDR3 nucleotide sequence: TGTGCCAGCAGTGACACGGCCGACTACGAGCAGTACTTC. It encodes CASSDTADYEQYF.

The V gene is TRBV20-1, the J gene TRBJ1-2; TRBD1 matches 8 bases. Germline trimming cut 3 bases from V and 7 bases from J; bases unmatched to any gene: 13. CDR1 and CDR2 (germline): DFQATT, SNEGSKA (reference sequence). This CDR3 comprises 15 residues. CDR3 residues: CSARVPTGDPVGYTF. The CDR3 DNA reads as TGCAGTGCTAGGGTGCCGACAGGGGACCCGGTTGGCTACACCTTC.

This clonotype was observed a few times. The genes are TRBV4-1 and TRBJ2-3, with 9 bases aligning to TRBD2. Germline V lookup: CDR1 MGHRA, CDR2 YSYEKL. Losses at the gene ends were 2 bases for V and 2 bases for J; bases not matched to a gene: 11. The CDR3 consists of 18 residues. CDR3 sequence: CASSQRGGLAPTTDTQYF. The DNA for the CDR3 is TGCGCCAGCAGCCAAAGGGGGGGACTAGCTCCAACCACAGATACGCAGTATTTT.